This entry describes one T cell receptor beta chain. Antigen: not known. There are 15 residues in the CDR3. CDR1 and CDR2 (germline): SGHRS, YFSETQ. Losses at the gene ends were 2 bases for V and 4 bases for J; bases not matched to a gene: 4. The data were obtained in a study of human versus mouse CDR3 diversity and MHC coevolution. Whole-study context: Reported immunoSEQ sensitivity was one in 200,000 T cells, with reduced amplification bias. Study-level findings and limits: Humans had the largest estimated TCR beta repertoire, 1.5 million to 2 million clonotypes. Human CDR3s averaged more deletions and insertions than mouse CDR3s.

Naive CD4 T cells, CD45RO-negative and CD62L-positive, were flow-sorted from PBMCs. Using immunoSEQ multiplex PCR, the repertoire was profiled, and TCRdb retains in-frame clones only, with some absent. The repertoire includes over 60,000 clones, 80% to 95% of them detected once, and around 0.15% sits in the top ten. This TCR came from a person between 25 and 70 years old in good health. Material: naive CD4+ T cells from blood. Subset denoted: CD45RO-negative CD62L-positive naive CD4 T cells. The V gene is TRBV5-1, the J gene TRBJ1-4; 8 nucleotides match TRBD1. CDR3 DNA sequence: TGCGCCAGCAGCTTCGGACAGGGAGGTAATGAAAAACTGTTTTTT. Translating gives CASSFGQGGNEKLFF.